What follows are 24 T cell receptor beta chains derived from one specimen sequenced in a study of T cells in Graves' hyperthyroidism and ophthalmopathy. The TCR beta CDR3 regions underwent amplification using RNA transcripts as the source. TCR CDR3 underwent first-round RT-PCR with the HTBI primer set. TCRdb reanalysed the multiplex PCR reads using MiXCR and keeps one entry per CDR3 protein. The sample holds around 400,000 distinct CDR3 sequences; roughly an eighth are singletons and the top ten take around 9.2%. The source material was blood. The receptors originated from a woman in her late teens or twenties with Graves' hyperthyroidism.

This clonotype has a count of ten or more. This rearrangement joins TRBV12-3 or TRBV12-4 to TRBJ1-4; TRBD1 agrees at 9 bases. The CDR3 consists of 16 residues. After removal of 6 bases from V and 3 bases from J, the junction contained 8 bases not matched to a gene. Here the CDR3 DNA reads TGTGCCAGCAGACCGGACAGGGGAGCTCCTAATGAAAAACTGTTTTTT. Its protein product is CASRPDRGAPNEKLFF.

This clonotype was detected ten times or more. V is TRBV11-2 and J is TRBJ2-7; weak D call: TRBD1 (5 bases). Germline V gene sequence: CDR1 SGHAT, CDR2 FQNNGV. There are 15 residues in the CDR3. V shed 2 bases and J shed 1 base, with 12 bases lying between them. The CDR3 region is CASSLSSDRSYEQYF. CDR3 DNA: TGTGCCAGCAGCTTATCTAGTGACAGATCCTACGAGCAGTACTTC.

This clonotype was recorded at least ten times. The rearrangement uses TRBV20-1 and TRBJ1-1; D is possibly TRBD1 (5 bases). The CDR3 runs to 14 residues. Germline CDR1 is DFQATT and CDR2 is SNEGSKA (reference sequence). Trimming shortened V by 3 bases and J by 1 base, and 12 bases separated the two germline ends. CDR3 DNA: TGCAGTGCTAGGGGGGTATCGAGGAACACTGAAGCTTTCTTT. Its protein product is CSARGVSRNTEAFF.

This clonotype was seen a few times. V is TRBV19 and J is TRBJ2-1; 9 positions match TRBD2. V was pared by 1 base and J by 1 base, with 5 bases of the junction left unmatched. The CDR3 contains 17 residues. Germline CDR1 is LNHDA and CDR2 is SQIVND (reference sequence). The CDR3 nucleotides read TGTGCCAGTAGTATAGTTAGCGGGAGAAGGTCCTACAATGAGCAGTTCTTC. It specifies CASSIVSGRRSYNEQFF.

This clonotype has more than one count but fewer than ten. For the CDR3, the DNA is TGTGCCAGCAGTTTTCCAGTTTGGGAGGAGAACACTGAAGCTTTCTTT. Residues: CASSFPVWEENTEAFF. V gene TRBV6-2 or TRBV6-3 combines with J gene TRBJ1-1; D is undetermined. Trimming stripped 4 bases from V and 1 base from J, with 16 bases between. The CDR3 consists of 16 residues. From germline, CDR1 is MNHEY and CDR2 SVGEGT.

The CDR3 loop reads CASSQATGTGGNSPLHF. DNA for the CDR3: TGCGCCAGCAGCCAAGCTACTGGGACAGGGGGGAATTCACCCCTCCACTTT. The V and J genes are TRBV4-3 and TRBJ1-6, with 11 bases matching TRBD1. Germline V CDR1 and CDR2: LGHNA, YSLEER. The V and J ends lost 1 base and 7 bases, in that order; junction bases with no gene match: 6. This CDR3 has 17 amino acids.

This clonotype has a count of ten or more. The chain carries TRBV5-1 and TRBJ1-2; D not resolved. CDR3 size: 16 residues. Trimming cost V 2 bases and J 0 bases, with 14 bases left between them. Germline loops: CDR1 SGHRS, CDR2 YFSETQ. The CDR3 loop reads CASSFSSGSANYGYTF. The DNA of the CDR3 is TGCGCCAGCAGCTTCAGCTCCGGGTCAGCTAACTATGGCTACACCTTC.

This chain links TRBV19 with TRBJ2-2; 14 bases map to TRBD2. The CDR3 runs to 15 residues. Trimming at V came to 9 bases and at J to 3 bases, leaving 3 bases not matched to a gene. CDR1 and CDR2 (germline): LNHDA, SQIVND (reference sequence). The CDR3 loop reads CARKGLAGDTGELFF. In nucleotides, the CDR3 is TGTGCCAGAAAGGGACTAGCGGGAGACACCGGGGAGCTGTTTTTT. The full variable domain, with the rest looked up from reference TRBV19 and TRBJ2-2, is DGGITQSPKYLFRKEGQNVTLSCEQNLNHDAMYWYRQDPGQGLRLIYYSQIVNDFQKGDIAEGYSVSREKKESFPLTVTSAQKNPTAFYLCARKGLAGDTGELFFGEGSRLTVL.

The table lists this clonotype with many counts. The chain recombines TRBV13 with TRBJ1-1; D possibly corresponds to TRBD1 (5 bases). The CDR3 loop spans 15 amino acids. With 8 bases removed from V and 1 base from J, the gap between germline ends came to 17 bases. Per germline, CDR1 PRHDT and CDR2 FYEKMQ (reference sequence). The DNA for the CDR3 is TGTGCCAGCGGTGACCACCGTAGGGGGAACACTGAAGCTTTCTTT. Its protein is CASGDHRRGNTEAFF.

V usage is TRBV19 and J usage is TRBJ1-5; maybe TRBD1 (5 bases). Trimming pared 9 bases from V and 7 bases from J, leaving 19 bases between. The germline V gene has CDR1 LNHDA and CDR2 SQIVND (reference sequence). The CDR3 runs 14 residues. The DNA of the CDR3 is TGTGCCAGCAAAGACGTGGACATTCCCCAGCCCCAGCATTTT. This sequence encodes CASKDVDIPQPQHF.

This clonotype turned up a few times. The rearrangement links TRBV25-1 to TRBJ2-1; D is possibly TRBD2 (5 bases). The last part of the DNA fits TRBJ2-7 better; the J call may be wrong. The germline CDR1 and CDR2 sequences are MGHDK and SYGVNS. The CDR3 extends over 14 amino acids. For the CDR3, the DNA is TGTGCCAGCAGTGCCGCACCTCCCGGGAATGAGCAGTACTTC. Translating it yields CASSAAPPGNEQYF.

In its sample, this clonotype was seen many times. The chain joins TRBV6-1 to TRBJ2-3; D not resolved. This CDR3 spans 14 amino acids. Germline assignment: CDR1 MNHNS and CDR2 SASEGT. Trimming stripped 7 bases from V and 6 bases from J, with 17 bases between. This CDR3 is CASKNLGVADTQYF. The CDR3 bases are TGTGCCAGCAAAAACTTGGGCGTCGCGGATACGCAGTATTTT.

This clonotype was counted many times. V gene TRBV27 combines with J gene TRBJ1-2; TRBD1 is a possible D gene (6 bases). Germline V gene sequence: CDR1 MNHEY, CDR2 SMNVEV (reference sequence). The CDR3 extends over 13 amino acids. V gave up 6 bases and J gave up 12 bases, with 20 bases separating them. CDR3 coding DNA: TGTGCCAGCAGCTTGGGTCCACAGGGACCCCACACCTTC. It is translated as CASSLGPQGPHTF.

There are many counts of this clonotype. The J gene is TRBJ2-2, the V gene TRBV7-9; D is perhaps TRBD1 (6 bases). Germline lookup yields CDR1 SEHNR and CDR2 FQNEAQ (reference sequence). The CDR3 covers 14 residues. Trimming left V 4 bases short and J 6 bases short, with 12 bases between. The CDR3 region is CASSSNRDAGELFF. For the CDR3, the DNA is TGTGCCAGCAGCTCGAACAGGGACGCCGGGGAGCTGTTTTTT.

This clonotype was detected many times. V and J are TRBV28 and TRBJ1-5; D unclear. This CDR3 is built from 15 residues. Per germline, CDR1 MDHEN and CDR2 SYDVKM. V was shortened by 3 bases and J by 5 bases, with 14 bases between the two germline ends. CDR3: CASSLGARDDQPQHF. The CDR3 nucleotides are TGTGCCAGCAGTTTGGGTGCCCGGGATGATCAGCCCCAGCATTTT.

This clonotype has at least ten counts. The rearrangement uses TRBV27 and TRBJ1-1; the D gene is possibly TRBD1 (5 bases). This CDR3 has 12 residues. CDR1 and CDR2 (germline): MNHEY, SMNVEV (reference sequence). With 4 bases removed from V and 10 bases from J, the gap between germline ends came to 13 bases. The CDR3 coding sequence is TGTGCCAGCAGTTACGGGGTAGGGGTAGCTTTCTTT. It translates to CASSYGVGVAFF.

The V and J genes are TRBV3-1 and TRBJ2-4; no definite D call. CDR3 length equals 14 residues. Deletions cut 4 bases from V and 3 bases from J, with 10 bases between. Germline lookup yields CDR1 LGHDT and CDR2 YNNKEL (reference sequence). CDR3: CASSRGLVKNIQYF. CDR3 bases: TGTGCCAGCAGCCGCGGTTTGGTCAAAAACATTCAGTACTTC.

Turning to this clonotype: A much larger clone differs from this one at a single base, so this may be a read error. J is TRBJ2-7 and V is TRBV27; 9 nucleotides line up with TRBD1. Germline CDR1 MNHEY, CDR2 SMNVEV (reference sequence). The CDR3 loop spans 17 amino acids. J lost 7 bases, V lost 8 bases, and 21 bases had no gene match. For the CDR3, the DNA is TGTGCCAGCCTCCCGACGGGACAGGGTTGGGTGGGGCAGGAGCAGTACTTC. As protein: CASLPTGQGWVGQEQYF.

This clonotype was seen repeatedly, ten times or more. The CDR3 DNA follows: TGTGCCAGCAGCCAAGACCGGGACAGGGGAGGCTACAATGAGCAGTTCTTC. Translating it yields CASSQDRDRGGYNEQFF. The chain uses TRBV3-1 and TRBJ2-1; 10 bases fit TRBD1. CDR1 and CDR2 (germline): LGHDT, YNNKEL (reference sequence). The CDR3 is made up of 17 amino acids. After removal of 0 bases from V and 3 bases from J, the junction contained 5 bases not matched to a gene.

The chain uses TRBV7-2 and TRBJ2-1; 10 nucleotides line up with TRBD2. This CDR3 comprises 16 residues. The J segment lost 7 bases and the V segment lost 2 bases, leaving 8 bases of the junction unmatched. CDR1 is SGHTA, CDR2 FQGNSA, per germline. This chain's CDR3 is CASSLRSSGSENEQFF. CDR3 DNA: TGTGCCAGCAGCTTACGATCTAGCGGGAGTGAAAATGAGCAGTTCTTC.

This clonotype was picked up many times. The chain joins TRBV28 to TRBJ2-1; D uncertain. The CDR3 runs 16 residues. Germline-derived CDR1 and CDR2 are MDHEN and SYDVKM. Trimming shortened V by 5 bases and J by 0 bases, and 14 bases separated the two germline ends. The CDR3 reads CASSPPGRFSYNEQFF. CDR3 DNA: TGTGCCAGCAGTCCCCCTGGGCGATTCTCCTACAATGAGCAGTTCTTC.

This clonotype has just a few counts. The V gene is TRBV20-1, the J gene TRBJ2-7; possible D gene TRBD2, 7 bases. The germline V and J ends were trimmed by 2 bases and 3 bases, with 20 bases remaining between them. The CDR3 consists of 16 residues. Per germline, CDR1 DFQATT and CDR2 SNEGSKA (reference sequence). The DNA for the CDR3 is TGCAGTGCTAGACGGGGGGCCGGAGTCGTGGGCTACGAGCAGTACTTC. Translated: CSARRGAGVVGYEQYF.

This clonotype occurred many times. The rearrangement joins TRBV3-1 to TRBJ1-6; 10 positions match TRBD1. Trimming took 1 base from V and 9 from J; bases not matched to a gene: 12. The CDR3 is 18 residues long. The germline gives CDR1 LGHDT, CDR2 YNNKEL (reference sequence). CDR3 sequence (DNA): TGTGCCAGCAGCCAAGGGGGACAGGGGACGTCCGGTCGTTCACCCCTCCACTTT. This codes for CASSQGGQGTSGRSPLHF.

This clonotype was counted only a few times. CDR3 nucleotide sequence: TGTGCCAGCAGCCTCCTGGGAGGGGGCGCAGCTGGCTACACCTTC. Protein: CASSLLGGGAAGYTF. This sequence joins TRBV7-3 and TRBJ1-2; 7 bases are shared with TRBD1. V shed 5 bases and J 7 bases; nucleotides not matched to a gene: 13. Germline lookup yields CDR1 SGHTA and CDR2 FQGTGA. This CDR3 is 15 amino acids long. The variable domain in full, with the rest retrieved from reference TRBV7-3 and TRBJ1-2, is GAGVSQTPSNKVTEKGKYVELRCDPISGHTALYWYRQSLGQGPEFLIYFQGTGAADDSGLPNDRFFAVRPEGSVSTLKIQRTERGDSAVYLCASSLLGGGAAGYTFGSGTRLTVV.